This passage covers 2 T cell receptor beta chains from one sample sequenced in a study of cytomegalovirus exposure and HLA in healthy donors. Primers: 60 Vbeta forward and 13 Jbeta reverse. Generated by immunoSEQ multiplex PCR, the TCRdb table keeps only in-frame clones and is missing some. The sample has 80,000 or so clones. Sequencing was done on a sample of PBMCs. These receptors came from a woman in her 30s in good health and CMV-seronegative.

The rearrangement uses TRBV7-8 and TRBJ2-2; TRBD2 matches 16 bases. The CDR3 sequence is 21 residues long. Germline trimming cut 6 bases from V and 4 bases from J; bases unmatched to any gene: 17. Looked up from germline, CDR1 is SGHVS and CDR2 is FQNEAQ. The DNA for the CDR3 is TGTGCCAGCAGAAGACAGGGCCTGGGACTAGCGGGAGGGAGGGGCACCGGGGAGCTGTTTTTT. Translation: CASRRQGLGLAGGRGTGELFF.

The chain employs TRBV6-6 and TRBJ2-1; D is unclear. The length of the CDR3 is 12 residues. Trimming stripped 5 bases from V and 4 bases from J, with 6 bases between. Per germline, CDR1 MNHNY and CDR2 SVGAGI (reference sequence). CDR3 sequence: CASSDTYNEQFF. Here the CDR3 DNA reads TGTGCCAGCAGTGACACATACAATGAGCAGTTCTTC.